Following are 10 T cell receptor beta chains from one sample sequenced in a study of blood T cell repertoires in COVID-19. The method was immunoSEQ multiplex PCR; TCRdb's version includes in-frame clones alone and lacks a portion of them. The sample contains 130,000 or so clones, roughly 88% of which appear only once. Sequencing was done on a sample of peripheral blood. The receptor set was obtained from a man between 35 and 55 years old with acute or convalescent COVID-19.

The genes are TRBV5-8 and TRBJ1-6; D is possibly TRBD1 (6 bases). The V end lost 1 base, the J end lost 5 bases, and 10 bases lay between the germline ends. Per germline, CDR1 SGHTS and CDR2 YDEGEE. The CDR3 sequence is 15 residues long. The CDR3 spells CASSLSDRNNSPLHF. The CDR3 nucleotides are TGTGCCAGCAGCTTGAGTGACAGGAATAATTCACCCCTCCACTTT.

This chain links TRBV28 with TRBJ2-7; D remains unclear. The CDR3 loop spans 12 amino acids. The germline V gene encodes CDR1 MDHEN and CDR2 SYDVKM. Trimming removed 8 bases at V and 2 bases at J, with 10 bases between. The CDR3 region is CASSPIAYEQYF. DNA of the CDR3: TGTGCCAGCTCCCCTATAGCCTACGAGCAGTACTTC. The whole variable domain, remainder taken from reference TRBV28 and TRBJ2-7, is DVKVTQSSRYLVKRTGEKVFLECVQDMDHENMFWYRQDPGLGLRLIYFSYDVKMKEKGDIPEGYSVSREKKERFSLILESASTNQTSMYLCASSPIAYEQYFGPGTRLTVT.

V gene TRBV10-3 combines with J gene TRBJ1-2, with D uncertain. CDR3 size: 13 residues. Germline V gene sequence: CDR1 ENHRY, CDR2 SYGVKD. Trimming took 6 bases from V and 4 from J, leaving 12 bases between them. The CDR3 here is CAISTTSPYGYTF. CDR3 nucleotide sequence: TGTGCCATCAGCACAACATCACCCTATGGCTACACCTTC.

The sample holds a few counts of this clone. One junction end does not reproduce the germline sequence, and a read error may be involved. This chain connects TRBV5-1 to TRBJ1-2, with D perhaps matching TRBD1 (5 bases). Germline V gene sequence: CDR1 SGHRS, CDR2 YFSETQ. There are 10 residues in the CDR3. DNA of the CDR3: TGCGCCAGCAGCTGGGGCAGGATGACGTTC. It specifies CASSWGRMTF.

The chain links TRBV6-5 to TRBJ1-2; TRBD1 aligns across 9 bases. J lost 8 bases, V lost 6 bases, and 10 bases had no gene match. This CDR3 comprises 14 residues. The germline V gene has CDR1 MNHEY and CDR2 SVGAGI. As DNA, the CDR3 is TGTGCCAGCAGCCCGTCACAGGGGGCGGGAGGCTACACCTTC. It yields the protein CASSPSQGAGGYTF.

The chain recombines TRBV24-1 with TRBJ2-1, with D possibly being TRBD2 (6 bases). In germline, CDR1 is KGHDR, CDR2 SFDVKD. V shed 2 bases and J shed 7 bases, with 14 bases lying between them. The CDR3 has 15 residues. CDR3 coding DNA: TGTGCCACCAGTGATTCCGGGGGAGTGGTAAATGAGCAGTTCTTC. It specifies CATSDSGGVVNEQFF.

In this sample, this clone turned up once. V is TRBV6-1 and J is TRBJ1-1, with 10 bases fitting TRBD1. The V segment lost 2 bases and the J segment 2 bases; nucleotides outside the gene matches: 8. There are 17 residues in the CDR3. The V gene's germline CDR1 is MNHNS and CDR2 SASEGT. The CDR3 is CASSERGQGRSNTEAFF. Here the CDR3 DNA reads TGTGCCAGCAGTGAAAGGGGACAGGGGCGATCCAACACTGAAGCTTTCTTT.

The chain joins TRBV2 to TRBJ1-2; 11 bases are shared with TRBD1. Germline CDR1 SNHLY, CDR2 FYNNEI. J gave up 0 bases and V 10 bases, and 7 bases lay outside the gene matches. The length of the CDR3 is 15 residues. This CDR3 is CATGTGGRANYGYTF. The CDR3 DNA follows: TGTGCCACCGGGACAGGGGGTCGAGCTAACTATGGCTACACCTTC.

CDR3 sequence reads: CASSLAGQGISGYTF. The CDR3 coding sequence is TGTGCCAGCAGCTTGGCCGGCCAGGGGATCAGTGGCTACACCTTC. The gene calls are TRBV5-4 and TRBJ1-2; tentatively, D is TRBD1 (6 bases). The CDR3 has 15 amino acids. Germline V gives CDR1 SGHNT, CDR2 YYREEE (reference sequence). V was clipped by 0 bases and J by 7 bases, with 16 bases between them.

V is TRBV24-1 and J is TRBJ2-3; 7 bases agree with TRBD1. V lost 3 bases and J lost 7; bases outside the gene matches: 6. Germline CDR1 is KGHDR and CDR2 is SFDVKD. This CDR3 comprises 14 residues. CDR3: CATSDGQAWNTQYF. The DNA of the CDR3 is TGTGCCACCAGTGATGGACAGGCCTGGAATACGCAGTATTTT.